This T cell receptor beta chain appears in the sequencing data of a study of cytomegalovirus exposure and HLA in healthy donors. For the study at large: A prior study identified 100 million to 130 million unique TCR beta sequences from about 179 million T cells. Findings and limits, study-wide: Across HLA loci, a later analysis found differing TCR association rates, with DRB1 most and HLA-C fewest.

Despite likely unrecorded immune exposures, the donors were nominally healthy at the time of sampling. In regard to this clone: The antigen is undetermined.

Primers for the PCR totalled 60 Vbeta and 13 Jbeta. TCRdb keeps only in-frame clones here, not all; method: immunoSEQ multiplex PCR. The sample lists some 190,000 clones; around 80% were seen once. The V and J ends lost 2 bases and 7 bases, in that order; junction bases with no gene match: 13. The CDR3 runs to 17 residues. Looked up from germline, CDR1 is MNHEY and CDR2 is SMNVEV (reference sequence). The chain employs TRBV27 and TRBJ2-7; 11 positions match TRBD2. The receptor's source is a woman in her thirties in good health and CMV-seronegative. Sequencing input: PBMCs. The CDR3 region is CASSLLVTSGVITEQYF. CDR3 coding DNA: TGTGCCAGCAGTTTACTGGTGACTAGCGGGGTGATTACGGAGCAGTACTTC.